These 19 T cell receptor beta chains originate from one sample sequenced in a study of cytomegalovirus exposure and HLA in healthy donors. Sequenced by immunoSEQ multiplex PCR; TCRdb stores in-frame clones only, minus some. The sample consists of under 400,000 clones, 70% to 90% of them appearing once. Input material: PBMCs. All receptors come from a woman between 18 and 29 years old in good health and CMV-seronegative.

V gene TRBV9 combines with J gene TRBJ2-3; TRBD2 is a possible D gene (7 bases). The germline gives CDR1 SGDLS, CDR2 YYNGEE. Trimming pared 3 bases from V and 3 bases from J, leaving 14 bases between. CDR3 length: 15 amino acids. The CDR3 loop reads CASSEGGRPTDTQYF. CDR3 bases: TGTGCCAGCAGCGAGGGGGGGCGCCCGACAGATACGCAGTATTTT.

The chain links TRBV11-2 to TRBJ2-1; tentative D call: TRBD2 (6 bases). The CDR3 runs to 17 residues. Germline assignment: CDR1 SGHAT and CDR2 FQNNGV. The V end lost 5 bases, the J end lost 0 bases, and 17 bases lay between the germline ends. The CDR3 bases are TGTGCCAGCAGCACAGACCCCGGGGGTATCTCCTACAATGAGCAGTTCTTC. As protein: CASSTDPGGISYNEQFF. Full variable domain (rest looked up from reference TRBV11-2 and TRBJ2-1): EAGVAQSPRYKIIEKRQSVAFWCNPISGHATLYWYQQILGQGPKLLIQFQNNGVVDDSQLPKDRFSAERLKGVDSTLKIQPAKLEDSAVYLCASSTDPGGISYNEQFFGPGTRLTVL.

As for this clone: Other DNA sequences from this sample encode an identical CDR3 as well. J is TRBJ2-1 and V is TRBV5-1; 8 nucleotides align to TRBD2. The trim removed 2 bases at V and 6 bases at J, leaving 4 bases unmatched. There are 14 residues in the CDR3. Germline V gene lookup returns CDR1 SGHRS and CDR2 YFSETQ. CDR3 amino acids: CASSLAGVRNEQFF. CDR3 DNA: TGCGCCAGCAGCTTAGCGGGAGTGCGCAATGAGCAGTTCTTC.

The chain joins TRBV13 to TRBJ1-1; weak D call: TRBD1 (6 bases). Germline V gene data show CDR1 as PRHDT and CDR2 as FYEKMQ (reference sequence). Trimming left V 2 bases short and J 7 bases short, with 14 bases between. CDR3 length: 14 residues. The CDR3 coding sequence is TGTGCCAGCAGCTTAAACAGGGCGCTTGATGAAGCTTTCTTT. Encoded protein: CASSLNRALDEAFF.

V gene TRBV2 combines with J gene TRBJ2-2; TRBD2 agrees at 8 bases. Germline CDR1 reads SNHLY; CDR2 reads FYNNEI. J gave up 4 bases and V 3 bases, and 13 bases lay outside the gene matches. The CDR3 is 18 amino acids. CDR3 sequence (DNA): TGTGCCAGCAGTGATTACCCGAAATTAGCGGGAAGCACCGGGGAGCTGTTTTTT. Its translation: CASSDYPKLAGSTGELFF.

The chain is built from TRBV6-1 and TRBJ2-2; a possible D gene is TRBD2 (5 bases). Germline CDR1 and CDR2: MNHNS and SASEGT. The CDR3 has 14 amino acids. The V and J ends lost 10 bases and 5 bases respectively, with 17 bases between them. CDR3 amino acids: CATDISRGTGELFF. CDR3 coding DNA: TGTGCCACGGATATCTCACGGGGAACCGGGGAGCTGTTTTTT.

The genes are TRBV7-9 and TRBJ1-1; D is ambiguous. Germline CDR1 reads SEHNR; CDR2 reads FQNEAQ (reference sequence). The CDR3 is 11 residues long. The CDR3 DNA follows: TGTGCTGAATTAGCACGGACTGAAGCTTTCTTT. It translates to CAELARTEAFF.

V gene TRBV7-8 combines with J gene TRBJ2-7; 7 positions agree with TRBD1. The CDR3 spans 16 residues. Looked up from germline, CDR1 is SGHVS and CDR2 is FQNEAQ. V was pared by 5 bases and J by 0 bases, with 10 bases of the junction left unmatched. The CDR3 protein is CASSHRGGVDSYEQYF. The DNA for the CDR3 is TGTGCCAGCAGCCATAGAGGGGGCGTAGACTCCTACGAGCAGTACTTC.

In DNA, the CDR3 is TGTGCCAGCAGCTACGGACTAGCGCTCGAGCAGTACTTC. It codes for CASSYGLALEQYF. The genes are TRBV9 and TRBJ2-7; TRBD2 aligns across 9 bases. V lost 4 bases and J lost 6; bases outside the gene matches: 5. The CDR3 length is 13 residues. Per the germline V gene, CDR1 is SGDLS and CDR2 is YYNGEE.

This chain links TRBV9 with TRBJ2-3, with a possible D match to TRBD1 (6 bases). Trimming removed 4 bases from V and 2 bases from J, with 14 bases in between. Germline loops: CDR1 SGDLS, CDR2 YYNGEE. The length of the CDR3 is 15 residues. The CDR3 region is CASSSRTAPTDTQYF. The CDR3 bases are TGTGCCAGCAGCTCCCGGACAGCTCCCACAGATACGCAGTATTTT.

CDR3 protein: CAISGAGPVAGGSYEQYF. Here the CDR3 DNA reads TGTGCCATCAGTGGCGCGGGTCCAGTAGCGGGAGGTTCCTACGAGCAGTACTTC. V is TRBV10-3 and J is TRBJ2-7; 10 nucleotides line up with TRBD2. Germline lookup yields CDR1 ENHRY and CDR2 SYGVKD. The CDR3 loop spans 18 amino acids. Unmatched junction bases numbered 13, after V lost 4 bases and J lost 1 base.

The V and J genes are TRBV5-1 and TRBJ2-7; 8 bases map to TRBD2. This CDR3 comprises 16 residues. Trimming cost V 4 bases and J 2 bases; bases outside gene matches: 11. Germline loops: CDR1 SGHRS, CDR2 YFSETQ. The CDR3 DNA sequence: TGCGCCAGCAGCCCCCTGGGCGGGAGGTCGGCCTACGAGCAGTACTTC. This encodes CASSPLGGRSAYEQYF. Together with reference TRBV5-1 and TRBJ2-7, the CDR3 gives the full variable domain: KAGVTQTPRYLIKTRGQQVTLSCSPISGHRSVSWYQQTPGQGLQFLFEYFSETQRNKGNFPGRFSGRQFSNSRSEMNVSTLELGDSALYLCASSPLGGRSAYEQYFGPGTRLTVT.

The gene calls are TRBV7-9 and TRBJ2-3; maybe TRBD1 (5 bases). The ends were cut back, 3 bases at V and 6 bases at J, with 10 bases in the middle. CDR1 and CDR2 from the germline V gene are SEHNR and FQNEAQ (reference sequence). The CDR3 runs to 13 residues. DNA of the CDR3: TGTGCCAGCAGCTTTGAACACAGGGATACGCAGTATTTT. Protein product: CASSFEHRDTQYF. Filled out from reference TRBV7-9 and TRBJ2-3, the complete variable domain reads DTGVSQNPRHKITKRGQNVTFRCDPISEHNRLYWYRQTLGQGPEFLTYFQNEAQLEKSRLLSDRFSAERPKGSFSTLEIQRTEQGDSAMYLCASSFEHRDTQYFGPGTRLTVL.

This sequence joins TRBV28 and TRBJ2-7; possible D gene TRBD2, 5 bases. Germline CDR1 and CDR2: MDHEN and SYDVKM. Trimming left V 8 bases short and J 0 bases short, with 17 bases between. The CDR3 has 15 amino acids. DNA for the CDR3: TGTGCCAGCGGAGAGGGCTCCTTCAGCTCCTACGAGCAGTACTTC. Residues: CASGEGSFSSYEQYF.

The chain combines TRBV19 with TRBJ2-2; perhaps TRBD2 as D (6 bases). Deletions cut 3 bases from V and 4 bases from J, with 12 bases between. Germline V CDR1 and CDR2: LNHDA, SQIVND (reference sequence). The CDR3 totals 15 residues. The CDR3 region is CASSIDWGGTGELFF. As DNA, the CDR3 is TGTGCCAGTAGTATTGATTGGGGAGGCACCGGGGAGCTGTTTTTT. The variable domain in full, completed from reference TRBV19 and TRBJ2-2, reads DGGITQSPKYLFRKEGQNVTLSCEQNLNHDAMYWYRQDPGQGLRLIYYSQIVNDFQKGDIAEGYSVSREKKESFPLTVTSAQKNPTAFYLCASSIDWGGTGELFFGEGSRLTVL.

A few counts support this clone. The gene calls are TRBV5-6 and TRBJ1-2; TRBD1 matches 9 bases. Germline V CDR1 and CDR2: SGHDT, YYEEEE. V lost 0 bases and J lost 6; bases outside the gene matches: 3. This CDR3 has 14 residues. The CDR3 protein is CASSLADRGNGYTF. CDR3 sequence (DNA): TGTGCCAGCAGCTTGGCGGACAGGGGTAATGGCTACACCTTC.

The genes are TRBV5-4 and TRBJ2-7; D unclear. This CDR3 has 13 residues. Deletions cut 2 bases from V and 1 base from J, with 7 bases between. Germline V CDR1 and CDR2: SGHNT, YYREEE (reference sequence). CDR3 in amino acids: CASSFGSSYEQYF. The CDR3 DNA reads as TGTGCCAGCAGCTTTGGCAGTTCCTACGAGCAGTACTTC.

This chain uses TRBV5-1 with TRBJ1-1; D is perhaps TRBD1 (6 bases). Trimming took 4 bases from V and 0 from J, leaving 16 bases between them. This CDR3 has 16 amino acids. Germline CDR1 reads SGHRS; CDR2 reads YFSETQ. The CDR3 region has the DNA TGCGCCAGCAGCGGGGGCGACAGAGCCATGAACACTGAAGCTTTCTTT. Its translation: CASSGGDRAMNTEAFF.

This chain links TRBV30 with TRBJ2-7; 8 nucleotides align to TRBD1. The germline CDR1 and CDR2 sequences are GTSNPN and SVGIG (reference sequence). The CDR3 loop spans 13 amino acids. J was trimmed by 2 bases and V by 5 bases; bases with no gene match: 5. The CDR3 DNA is TGTGCCTGGGGGACAGGCCGAACCTACGAGCAGTACTTC. It translates to CAWGTGRTYEQYF.